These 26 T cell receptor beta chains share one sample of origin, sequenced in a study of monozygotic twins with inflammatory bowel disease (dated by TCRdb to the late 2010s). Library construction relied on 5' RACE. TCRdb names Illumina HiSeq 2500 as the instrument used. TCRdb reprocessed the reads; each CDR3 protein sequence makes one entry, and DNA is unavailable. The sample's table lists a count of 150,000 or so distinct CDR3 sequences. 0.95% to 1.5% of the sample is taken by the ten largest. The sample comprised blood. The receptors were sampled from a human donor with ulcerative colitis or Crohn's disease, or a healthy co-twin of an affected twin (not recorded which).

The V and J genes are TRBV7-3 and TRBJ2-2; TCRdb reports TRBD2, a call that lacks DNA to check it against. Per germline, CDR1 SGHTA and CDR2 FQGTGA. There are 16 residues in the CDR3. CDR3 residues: CASSLAGTSGSGELFF.

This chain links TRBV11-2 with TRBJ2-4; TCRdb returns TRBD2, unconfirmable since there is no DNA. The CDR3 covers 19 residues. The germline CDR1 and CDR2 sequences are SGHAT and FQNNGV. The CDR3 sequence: CASSLVYPSGTVAKNIQYF.

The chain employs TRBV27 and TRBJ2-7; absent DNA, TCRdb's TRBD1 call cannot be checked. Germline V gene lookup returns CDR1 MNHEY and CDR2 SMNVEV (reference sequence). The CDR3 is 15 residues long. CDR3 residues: CASSKTGVRSYEQYF.

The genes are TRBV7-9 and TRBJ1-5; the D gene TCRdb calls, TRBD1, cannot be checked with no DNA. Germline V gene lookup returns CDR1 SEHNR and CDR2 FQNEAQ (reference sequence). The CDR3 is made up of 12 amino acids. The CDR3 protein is CASSLDTQPQHF.

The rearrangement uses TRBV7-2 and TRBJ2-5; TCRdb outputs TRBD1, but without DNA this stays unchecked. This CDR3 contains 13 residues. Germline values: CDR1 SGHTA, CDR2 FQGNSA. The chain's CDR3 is CASGGRRQETQYF.

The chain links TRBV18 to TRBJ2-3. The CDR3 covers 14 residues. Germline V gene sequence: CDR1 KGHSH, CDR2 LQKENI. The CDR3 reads CASSPRRLDDTQYF.

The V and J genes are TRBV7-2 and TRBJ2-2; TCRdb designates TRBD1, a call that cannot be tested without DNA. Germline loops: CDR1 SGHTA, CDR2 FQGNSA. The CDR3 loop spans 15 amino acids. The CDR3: CASSLNRRNTGELFF.

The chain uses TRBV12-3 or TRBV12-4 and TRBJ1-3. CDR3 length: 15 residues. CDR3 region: CASSFQASSGNTIYF.

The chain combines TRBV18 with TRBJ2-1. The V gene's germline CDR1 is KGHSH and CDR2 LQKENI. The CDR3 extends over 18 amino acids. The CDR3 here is CASSPRQSVLSPDNEQFF.

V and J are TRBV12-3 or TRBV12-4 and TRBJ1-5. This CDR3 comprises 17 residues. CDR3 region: CASSLGGGQQINQPQHF.

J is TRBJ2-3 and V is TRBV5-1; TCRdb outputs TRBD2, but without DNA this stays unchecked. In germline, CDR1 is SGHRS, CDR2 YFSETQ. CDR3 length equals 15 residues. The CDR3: CASSLASGSTDTQYF.

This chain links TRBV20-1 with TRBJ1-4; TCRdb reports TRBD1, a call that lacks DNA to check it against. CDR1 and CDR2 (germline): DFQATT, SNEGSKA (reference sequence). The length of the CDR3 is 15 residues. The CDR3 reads CSARPTGATGGKLFF.

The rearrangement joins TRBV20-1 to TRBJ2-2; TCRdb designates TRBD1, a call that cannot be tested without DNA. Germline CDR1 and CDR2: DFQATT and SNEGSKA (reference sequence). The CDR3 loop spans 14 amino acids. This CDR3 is CSATPSGFSGELFF.

The CDR3 sequence: CASSPDRRVTSPLHF. V gene TRBV7-2 combines with J gene TRBJ1-6; the D gene TCRdb calls, TRBD1, cannot be checked with no DNA. Germline V gene lookup returns CDR1 SGHTA and CDR2 FQGNSA. The CDR3 length is 15 residues.

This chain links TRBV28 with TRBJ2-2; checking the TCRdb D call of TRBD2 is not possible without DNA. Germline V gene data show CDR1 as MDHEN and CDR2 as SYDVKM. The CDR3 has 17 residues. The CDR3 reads CASGTSGSPSNTGELFF.

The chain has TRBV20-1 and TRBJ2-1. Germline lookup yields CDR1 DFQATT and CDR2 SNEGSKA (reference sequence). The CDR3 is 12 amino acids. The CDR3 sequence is CSAPLGFEEQFF.

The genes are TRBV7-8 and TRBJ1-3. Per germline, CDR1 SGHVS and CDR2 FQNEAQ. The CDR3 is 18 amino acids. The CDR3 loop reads CASSPRAPDRRSGNTIYF.

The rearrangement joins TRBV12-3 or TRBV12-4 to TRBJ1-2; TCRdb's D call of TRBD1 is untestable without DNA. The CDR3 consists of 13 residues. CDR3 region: CASSPRTALNYTF.

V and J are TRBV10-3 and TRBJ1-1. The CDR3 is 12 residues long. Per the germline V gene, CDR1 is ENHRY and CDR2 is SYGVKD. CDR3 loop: CAIREVNTEAFF.

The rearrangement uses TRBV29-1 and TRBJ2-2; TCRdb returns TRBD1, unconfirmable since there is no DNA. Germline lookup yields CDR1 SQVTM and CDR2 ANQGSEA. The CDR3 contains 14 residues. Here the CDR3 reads CSVKDRGLTGELFF.

CDR3 region: CASSLVGGAYNEQFF. This sequence joins TRBV5-1 and TRBJ2-1; TCRdb names TRBD1, which stays unverified in the absence of DNA. CDR1 is SGHRS and CDR2 is YFSETQ in the germline V gene. The CDR3 runs to 15 residues.

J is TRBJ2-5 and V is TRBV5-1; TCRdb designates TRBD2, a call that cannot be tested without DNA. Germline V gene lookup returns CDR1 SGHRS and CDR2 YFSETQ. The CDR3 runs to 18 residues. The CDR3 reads CASSYGTDLSGVSETQYF.

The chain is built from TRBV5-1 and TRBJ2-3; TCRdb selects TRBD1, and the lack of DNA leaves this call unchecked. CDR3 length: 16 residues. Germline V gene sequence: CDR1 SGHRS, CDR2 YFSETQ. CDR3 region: CAGSLDGQPSTDTQYF.

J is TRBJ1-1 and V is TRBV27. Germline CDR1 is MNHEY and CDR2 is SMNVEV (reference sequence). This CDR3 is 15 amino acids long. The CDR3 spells CASSFVNGVSSEAFF.

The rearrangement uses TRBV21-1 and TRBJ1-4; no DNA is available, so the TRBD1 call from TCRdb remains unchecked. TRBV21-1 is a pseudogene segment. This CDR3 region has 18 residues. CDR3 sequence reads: CASSNSGTGSDCNEKLFF.

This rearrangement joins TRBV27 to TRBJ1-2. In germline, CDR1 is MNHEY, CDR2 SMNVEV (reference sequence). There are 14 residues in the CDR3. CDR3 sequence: CASSLSAQLYGYTF.